This entry features one T cell receptor (beta chain) sequence. This record comes from a study of technical replicates of blood from a handful of donors. Sequencing was performed with immunoSEQ multiplex PCR; in TCRdb, only in-frame clones are kept and a portion is missing. The repertoire holds approximately 81,000 clones, approximately 78% seen once, with about 4% in the top ten. The germline V gene encodes CDR1 LGHNA and CDR2 YSLEER. Trimming stripped 0 bases from V and 2 bases from J, with 10 bases between. The CDR3 sequence is 16 residues long. The clonotype comes from a human donor in good health. Some clones in this sample may be carry-over from other donors' samples. The chain couples TRBV4-3 to TRBJ2-2; D is possibly TRBD1 (6 bases). The specimen was PBMCs. CDR3 nucleotides: TGCGCCAGCAGCCAAGACCGGACAGTCAACACCGGGGAGCTGTTTTTT. It yields the protein CASSQDRTVNTGELFF.